A single sample gave rise to the 9 T cell receptor beta chains below, sequenced in a study of somatic mutations in cytotoxic T cells in rheumatoid arthritis. The protocol was immunoSEQ multiplex PCR, while the TCRdb copy is restricted to in-frame clones and leaves out a portion. The sample consists of about 33,000 clones, about 80% of them appearing once. The material sequenced was CD8+ T cells sorted from blood. Source of these receptors: a middle-aged man in good health.

The J gene is TRBJ2-7, the V gene TRBV6-1; TRBD2 might be the D (6 bases). This CDR3 has 14 amino acids. Germline CDR1 is MNHNS and CDR2 is SASEGT. V lost 5 bases, J lost 3 bases, and 14 bases lay in between. CDR3 nucleotides: TGTGCCAGCAGTCCCGAGGGAGGTTTCTACGAGCAGTACTTC. It codes for CASSPEGGFYEQYF.

The V and J genes are TRBV13 and TRBJ2-1; D gene unclear. The V gene's germline CDR1 is PRHDT and CDR2 FYEKMQ (reference sequence). Trimming took off 4 bases at V and 10 bases at J, with 11 bases between the two ends. The CDR3 sequence is 12 residues long. The CDR3 coding sequence is TGTGCCAGCAGCTCCCGGCGAAACGAGCAGTTCTTC. Translation: CASSSRRNEQFF. Together with reference TRBV13 and TRBJ2-1, the CDR3 gives the full variable domain: AAGVIQSPRHLIKEKRETATLKCYPIPRHDTVYWYQQGPGQDPQFLISFYEKMQSDKGSIPDRFSAQQFSDYHSELNMSSLELGDSALYFCASSSRRNEQFFGPGTRLTVL.

This sequence joins TRBV11-2 and TRBJ2-5; no firm D call. Germline loops: CDR1 SGHAT, CDR2 FQNNGV. The V and J ends lost 0 bases and 6 bases respectively, with 5 bases between them. The CDR3 consists of 12 residues. The CDR3 reads CASSLEEKTQYF. Here the CDR3 DNA reads TGTGCCAGCAGCTTAGAGGAGAAGACCCAGTACTTC.

As DNA, the CDR3 is TGCAGCGTTGAAGACCGACTAGCGGGGGCGAACACCGGGGAGCTGTTTTTT. Translating it yields CSVEDRLAGANTGELFF. The chain combines TRBV29-1 with TRBJ2-2; 12 bases are shared with TRBD2. The CDR3 extends over 17 amino acids. Per germline, CDR1 SQVTM and CDR2 ANQGSEA. With 0 bases clipped from V and 0 bases from J, the junction kept 2 bases outside the gene matches.

V gene TRBV27 combines with J gene TRBJ1-2, with 9 bases that match TRBD1. This CDR3 has 16 amino acids. V gave up 5 bases and J gave up 4 bases; unmatched junction bases: 11. The germline V gene has CDR1 MNHEY and CDR2 SMNVEV (reference sequence). The CDR3 nucleotides read TGTGCCAGCAGTCCTAGCGGGACAGGGTTGCCCTATGGCTACACCTTC. Protein product: CASSPSGTGLPYGYTF.

The CDR3 loop reads CASSFASGDYEQYF. As DNA, the CDR3 is TGTGCCAGCAGTTTCGCTAGCGGAGATTACGAGCAGTACTTC. The V gene is TRBV27, the J gene TRBJ2-7; 7 nucleotides align to TRBD2. V lost 3 bases to trimming and J lost 4 bases; unmatched junction nucleotides: 6. Germline V lookup: CDR1 MNHEY, CDR2 SMNVEV (reference sequence). The CDR3 contains 14 residues.

The rearrangement joins TRBV5-8 to TRBJ1-5; 9 positions match TRBD1. The CDR3 is made up of 16 amino acids. Germline V CDR1 and CDR2: SGHTS, YDEGEE. V lost 0 bases and J lost 5; bases outside the gene matches: 6. Written as DNA, the CDR3 is TGTGCCAGCAGCTTGGGATCGGGACAGGGAGATCAGCCCCAGCATTTT. This encodes CASSLGSGQGDQPQHF.

The V call is TRBV5-1, the J call TRBJ2-1, with 9 nucleotides matching TRBD2. The CDR3 sequence is 15 residues long. Losses at the gene ends were 3 bases for V and 9 bases for J; bases not matched to a gene: 10. CDR1 is SGHRS and CDR2 is YFSETQ in the germline V gene. For the CDR3, the DNA is TGCGCCAGCAGCTGGCGCCTAGCGGGATCGAGTGAGCAGTTCTTC. The encoded protein is CASSWRLAGSSEQFF.

The chain recombines TRBV19 with TRBJ1-4, with D possibly matching TRBD1 (6 bases). CDR1 LNHDA and CDR2 SQIVND come from the germline V gene (reference sequence). This CDR3 contains 15 residues. Deletions cut 7 bases from V and 4 bases from J, with 16 bases between. The CDR3 DNA reads as TGTGCCAGTACCGCTGAGGCACAGGGTAATGAAAAACTGTTTTTT. Protein: CASTAEAQGNEKLFF.